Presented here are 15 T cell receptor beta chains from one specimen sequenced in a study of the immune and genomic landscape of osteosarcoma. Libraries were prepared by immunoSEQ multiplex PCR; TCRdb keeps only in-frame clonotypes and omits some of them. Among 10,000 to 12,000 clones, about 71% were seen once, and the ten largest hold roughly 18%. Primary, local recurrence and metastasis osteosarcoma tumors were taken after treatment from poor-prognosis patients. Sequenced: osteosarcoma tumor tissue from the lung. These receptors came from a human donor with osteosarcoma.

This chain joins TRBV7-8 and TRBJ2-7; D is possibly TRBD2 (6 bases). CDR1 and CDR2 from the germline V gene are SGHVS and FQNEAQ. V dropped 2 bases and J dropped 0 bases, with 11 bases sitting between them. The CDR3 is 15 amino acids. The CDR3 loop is CASSLMSGSSYEQYF. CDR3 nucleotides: TGTGCCAGCAGCTTAATGTCCGGGAGCTCCTACGAGCAGTACTTC.

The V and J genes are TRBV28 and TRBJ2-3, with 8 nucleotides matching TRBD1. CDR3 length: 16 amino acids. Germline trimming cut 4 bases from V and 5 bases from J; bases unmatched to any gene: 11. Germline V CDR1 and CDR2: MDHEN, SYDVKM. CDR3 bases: TGTGCCAGCAGTTCGGCCGGACAGGGCGGGAAAGATACGCAGTATTTT. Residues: CASSSAGQGGKDTQYF. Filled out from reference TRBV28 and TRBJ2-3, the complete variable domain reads DVKVTQSSRYLVKRTGEKVFLECVQDMDHENMFWYRQDPGLGLRLIYFSYDVKMKEKGDIPEGYSVSREKKERFSLILESASTNQTSMYLCASSSAGQGGKDTQYFGPGTRLTVL.

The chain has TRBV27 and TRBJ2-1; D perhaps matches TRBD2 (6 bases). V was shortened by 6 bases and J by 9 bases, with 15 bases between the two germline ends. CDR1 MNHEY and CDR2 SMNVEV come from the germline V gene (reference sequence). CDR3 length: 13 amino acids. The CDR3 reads CASSWGGLGEQFF. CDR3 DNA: TGTGCCAGCAGCTGGGGAGGCTTGGGTGAGCAGTTCTTC.

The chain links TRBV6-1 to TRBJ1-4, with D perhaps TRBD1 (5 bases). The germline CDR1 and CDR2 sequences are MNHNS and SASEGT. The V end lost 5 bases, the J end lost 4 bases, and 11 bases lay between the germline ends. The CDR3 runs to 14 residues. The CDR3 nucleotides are TGTGCCAGCAGTTATACAGGCATTAATGAAAAACTGTTTTTT. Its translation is CASSYTGINEKLFF.

The chain's CDR3 is CASSLPGGNTEAFF. The DNA for the CDR3 is TGCGCCAGCAGCTTGCCGGGAGGGAACACTGAAGCTTTCTTT. The chain joins TRBV5-1 to TRBJ1-1, with unresolved D. The V and J ends lost 1 base and 1 base respectively, with 8 bases between them. Germline V gene data show CDR1 as SGHRS and CDR2 as YFSETQ. The CDR3 runs 14 residues.

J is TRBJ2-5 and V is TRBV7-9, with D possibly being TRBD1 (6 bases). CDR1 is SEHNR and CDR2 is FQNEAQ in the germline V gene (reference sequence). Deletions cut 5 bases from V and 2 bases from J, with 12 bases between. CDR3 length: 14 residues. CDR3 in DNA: TGTGCCAGCAGCCCGCCACAGGGACAAGAGACCCAGTACTTC. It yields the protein CASSPPQGQETQYF.

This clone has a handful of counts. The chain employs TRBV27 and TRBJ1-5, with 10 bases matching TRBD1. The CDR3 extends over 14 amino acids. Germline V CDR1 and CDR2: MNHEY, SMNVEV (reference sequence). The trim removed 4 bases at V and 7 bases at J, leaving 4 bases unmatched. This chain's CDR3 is CASSWTGGWQPQHF. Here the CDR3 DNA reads TGTGCCAGCAGTTGGACAGGGGGGTGGCAGCCCCAGCATTTT.

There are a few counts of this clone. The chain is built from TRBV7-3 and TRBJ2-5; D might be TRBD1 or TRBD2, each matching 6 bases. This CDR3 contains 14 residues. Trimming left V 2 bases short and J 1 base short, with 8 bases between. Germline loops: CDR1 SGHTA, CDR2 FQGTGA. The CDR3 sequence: CASSLEGGQETQYF. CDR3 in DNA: TGTGCCAGCAGCTTAGAGGGGGGCCAAGAGACCCAGTACTTC.

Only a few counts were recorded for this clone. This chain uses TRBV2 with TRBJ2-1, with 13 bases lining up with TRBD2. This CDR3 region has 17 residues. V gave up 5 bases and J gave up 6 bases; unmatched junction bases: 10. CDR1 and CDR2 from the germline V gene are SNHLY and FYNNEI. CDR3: CASSPRTSGSTSNEQFF. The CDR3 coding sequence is TGTGCCAGCAGTCCAAGGACTAGCGGGAGTACTTCCAATGAGCAGTTCTTC.

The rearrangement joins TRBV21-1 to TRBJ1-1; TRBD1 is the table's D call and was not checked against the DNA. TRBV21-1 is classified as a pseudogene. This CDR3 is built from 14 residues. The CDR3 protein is CASSKHRGNTEAFF. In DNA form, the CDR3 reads TGTGCCAGCAGCAAACATAGGGGAAACACTGAAGCTTTCTTT.

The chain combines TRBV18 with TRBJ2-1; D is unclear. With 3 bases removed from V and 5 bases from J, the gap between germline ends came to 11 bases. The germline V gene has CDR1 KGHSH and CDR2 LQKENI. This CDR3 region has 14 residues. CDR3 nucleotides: TGTGCCAGCTCACCGCGGTTCACTGACAATGAGCAGTTCTTC. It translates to CASSPRFTDNEQFF.

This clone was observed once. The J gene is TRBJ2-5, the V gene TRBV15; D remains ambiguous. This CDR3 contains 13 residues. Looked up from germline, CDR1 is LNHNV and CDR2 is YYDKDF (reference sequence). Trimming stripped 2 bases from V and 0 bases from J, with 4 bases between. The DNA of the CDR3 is TGTGCCACCAGCAGACCCTACCAAGAGACCCAGTACTTC. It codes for CATSRPYQETQYF.

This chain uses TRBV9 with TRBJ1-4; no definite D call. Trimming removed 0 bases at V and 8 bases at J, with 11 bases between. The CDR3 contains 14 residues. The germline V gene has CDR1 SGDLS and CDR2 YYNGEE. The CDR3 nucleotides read TGTGCCAGCAGCGTAGACGGTTTAGACGAAAAACTGTTTTTT. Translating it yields CASSVDGLDEKLFF.

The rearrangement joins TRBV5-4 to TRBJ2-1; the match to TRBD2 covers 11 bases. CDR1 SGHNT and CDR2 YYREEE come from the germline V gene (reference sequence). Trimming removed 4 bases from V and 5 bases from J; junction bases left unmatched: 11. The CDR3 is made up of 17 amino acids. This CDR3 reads CASSPPRGTSGNNEQFF. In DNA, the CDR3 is TGTGCCAGCAGCCCACCCCGAGGGACTAGCGGAAACAATGAGCAGTTCTTC.

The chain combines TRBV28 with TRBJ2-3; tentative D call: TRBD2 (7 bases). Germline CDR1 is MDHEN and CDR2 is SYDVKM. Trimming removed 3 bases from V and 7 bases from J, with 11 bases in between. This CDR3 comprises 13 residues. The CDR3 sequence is CASSFPGGHTQYF. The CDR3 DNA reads TGTGCCAGCAGTTTTCCCGGGGGGCATACGCAGTATTTT. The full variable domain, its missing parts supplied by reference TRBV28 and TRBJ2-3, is DVKVTQSSRYLVKRTGEKVFLECVQDMDHENMFWYRQDPGLGLRLIYFSYDVKMKEKGDIPEGYSVSREKKERFSLILESASTNQTSMYLCASSFPGGHTQYFGPGTRLTVL.